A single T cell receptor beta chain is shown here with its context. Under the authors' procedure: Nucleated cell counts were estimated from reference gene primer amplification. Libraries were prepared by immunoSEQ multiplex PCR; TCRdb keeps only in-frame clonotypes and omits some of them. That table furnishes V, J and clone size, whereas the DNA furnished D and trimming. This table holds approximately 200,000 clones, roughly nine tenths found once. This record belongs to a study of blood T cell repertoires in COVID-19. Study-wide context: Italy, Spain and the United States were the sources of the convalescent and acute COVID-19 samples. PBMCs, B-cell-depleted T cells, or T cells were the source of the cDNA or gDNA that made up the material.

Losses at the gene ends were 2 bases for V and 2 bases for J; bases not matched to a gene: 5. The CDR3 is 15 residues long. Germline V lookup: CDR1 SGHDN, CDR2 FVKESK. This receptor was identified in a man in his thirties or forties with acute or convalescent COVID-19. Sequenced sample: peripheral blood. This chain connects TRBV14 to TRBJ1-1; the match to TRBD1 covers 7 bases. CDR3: CASSQLTGINTEAFF. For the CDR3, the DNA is TGTGCCAGCAGCCAATTGACAGGGATAAACACTGAAGCTTTCTTT.